A selection of T cell receptor beta chains follows, all from one sample in a study of cytotoxic CD8 clonotypes in ibrutinib-treated CLL. The data were produced by immunoSEQ multiplex PCR, yet TCRdb's version contains in-frame clones alone and is incomplete. The table has approximately 300,000 clones, just under 80% seen once. The sequences come from PBMCs, collected before ibrutinib treatment. The receptor set was obtained from a human donor with chronic lymphocytic leukemia. CDR3s include the opening cysteine and the closing phenylalanine or tryptophan. The D gene is left open where the match is weak. Not every row has a clone size; where given, it reads once, few, many or a size class.

j_call,v_call,d_call,clone_size,cdr3_aa,cdr3_nt
TRBJ2-2,TRBV5-1,TRBD1,once,CASSLIPGQTNTGELFF,TGCGCCAGCAGCTTGATTCCGGGACAGACTAACACCGGGGAGCTGTTTTTT
TRBJ2-1,TRBV5-1,NA,NA,CASRQTTSNEQFF,TGCGCCAGCAGACAAACGACTAGTAATGAGCAGTTCTTC
TRBJ1-2,TRBV18,NA,NA,CASSPGQTNYGYTF,TGTGCCAGCTCACCAGGACAGACTAACTATGGCTACACCTTC
TRBJ2-1,TRBV10-3,NA,NA,CAISGSGIPLSYNEQFF,TGTGCCATCAGTGGAAGTGGGATACCGCTCTCCTACAATGAGCAGTTCTTC
TRBJ2-3,TRBV7-8,NA,few,CASSLGATDTQYF,TGTGCCAGCAGCTTAGGAGCGACAGATACGCAGTATTTT
TRBJ2-5,TRBV4-1,NA,NA,CASRQHGGETQYF,TGCGCCAGCAGGCAACATGGGGGAGAGACCCAGTACTTC
TRBJ2-3,TRBV5-1,NA,NA,CASSLGQLAATDTQYF,TGCGCCAGCAGCTTGGGACAGCTCGCGGCCACAGATACGCAGTATTTT
TRBJ1-2,TRBV5-1,TRBD1,NA,CASSLAGGADGYTF,TGCGCCAGCAGCTTGGCAGGGGGCGCGGATGGCTACACCTTC
TRBJ2-1,TRBV7-3,TRBD2,NA,CASSLTIAGAANEQFF,TGTGCCAGCAGCTTAACGATAGCGGGAGCCGCCAATGAGCAGTTCTTC
TRBJ2-5,TRBV14,NA,NA,CASSPQLQETQYF,TGTGCCAGCAGCCCCCAGTTGCAAGAGACCCAGTACTTC
TRBJ2-7,TRBV6-4,NA,NA,CASSVDPGGNEQYF,TGTGCCAGCAGTGTCGATCCAGGGGGGAACGAGCAGTACTTC
TRBJ2-2,TRBV5-1,NA,NA,CASSVTANTGELFF,TGCGCCAGCAGCGTGACCGCGAACACCGGGGAGCTGTTTTTT
TRBJ2-3,TRBV5-4,TRBD2,NA,CASSPPAGGLGVTQYF,TGTGCCAGCAGCCCCCCGGCGGGAGGTCTGGGAGTTACGCAGTATTTT
TRBJ1-2,TRBV5-1,NA,NA,CASSLDEEGYGYTF,TGCGCCAGCAGCTTGGATGAGGAGGGCTATGGCTACACCTTC
TRBJ2-2,TRBV15,NA,NA,CATSRGLDTGELFF,TGTGCCACCAGCAGAGGATTGGACACCGGGGAGCTGTTTTTT
TRBJ1-6,TRBV5-4,NA,NA,CASSLWRETLHF,TGTGCCAGCAGCTTATGGAGGGAGACTCTCCACTTT
TRBJ2-7,TRBV4-1,NA,NA,CASSQDSLSYEQYF,TGCGCCAGCAGCCAAGACAGCCTCTCCTACGAGCAGTACTTC
TRBJ2-7,TRBV4-3,TRBD2,NA,CASSQLGLAGGTYEQYF,TGCGCCAGCAGCCAACTAGGACTAGCGGGAGGAACCTACGAGCAGTACTTC